This is a list of T cell receptor beta chains from one sample in a study of OX40 agonist ivuxolimab in advanced cancers. Produced via immunoSEQ multiplex PCR; TCRdb's table is partial and in-frame only. The sample holds 70,000 to 95,000 clones, 90% seen once. This specimen consisted of CD4+ or CD8+ T cells sorted from blood, obtained in a trial of the OX40 agonist ivuxolimab. The receptors originated from an adult with an advanced solid tumor such as melanoma, head and neck, liver or kidney cancer. Each CDR3 is given with its conserved first and last residue. D genes are given only for firm matches. Where a row states a size, it is once, few, many or the class of an expanded clone; other rows omit it.

d_gene | len | abundance | j_gene | v_gene | CDR3aa | CDR3nt
- | 12 | - | TRBJ2-1 | TRBV5-1 | CASSPVELSLFF | TGCGCCAGCAGCCCTGTGGAGCTCTCTCTCTTCTTC
TRBD2 | 15 | - | TRBJ2-3 | TRBV11-2 | CASSLNGGSTDTQYF | TGTGCCAGCAGCTTAAACGGGGGGAGCACAGATACGCAGTATTTT
- | 12 | - | TRBJ1-3 | TRBV2 | CASKEEGNTIYF | TGTGCCAGCAAAGAGGAGGGAAACACCATATATTTT
- | 15 | - | TRBJ1-1 | TRBV6-6 | CASSPGRAGGAEAFF | TGTGCCAGCAGCCCGGGGAGGGCAGGAGGCGCTGAAGCTTTCTTT
- | 13 | - | TRBJ1-1 | TRBV5-1 | CASIAGANTEAFF | TGTGCCAGCATCGCGGGAGCGAACACTGAAGCTTTCTTT
- | 14 | - | TRBJ1-5 | TRBV30 | CAWSVSGLGQPQHF | TGTGCCTGGAGTGTGTCGGGGCTGGGGCAGCCCCAGCATTTT
- | 15 | - | TRBJ2-3 | TRBV6-6 | CASSQNEGQIDTQYF | TGTGCCAGCAGTCAAAATGAAGGGCAGATCGATACGCAGTATTTT
TRBD1 | 11 | - | TRBJ1-5 | TRBV6-5 | CVTGVDQPQHF | TGTGTGACAGGGGTCGATCAGCCCCAGCATTTT
TRBD1 | 16 | few | TRBJ1-5 | TRBV6-6 | CASSYPGQFYDQPQHF | TGTGCCAGCAGTTACCCGGGACAGTTCTATGATCAGCCCCAGCATTTT
TRBD1 | 15 | once | TRBJ2-2 | TRBV6-5 | CASSRDRGSTGELFF | TGTGCCAGCAGTCGCGACAGGGGGAGTACCGGGGAGCTGTTTTTT
TRBD2 | 18 | - | TRBJ2-1 | TRBV19 | CASRGDGLAGGPYNEQFF | TGTGCCAGCCGAGGTGATGGGCTAGCGGGGGGGCCGTACAATGAGCAGTTCTTC
- | 13 | - | TRBJ1-1 | TRBV6-5 | CASSWGENTEAFF | TGTGCCAGCAGCTGGGGGGAGAACACTGAAGCTTTCTTT
TRBD1 | 15 | - | TRBJ1-1 | TRBV6-1 | CASSDFRDRGIGAFF | TGTGCCAGCAGTGACTTTCGGGACAGGGGTATTGGGGCTTTCTTT
- | 14 | - | TRBJ1-1 | TRBV19 | CASSIRVRYTEAFF | TGTGCCAGTAGTATACGGGTTAGGTATACTGAAGCTTTCTTT
- | 13 | - | TRBJ2-1 | TRBV11-3 | CASSFGPAGEQFF | TGTGCCAGCAGCTTCGGACCCGCGGGGGAGCAGTTCTTC
- | 13 | - | TRBJ1-2 | TRBV19 | CASSMLGFSGYTF | TGTGCCAGTAGTATGCTGGGATTCAGTGGCTACACCTTC
- | 11 | - | TRBJ1-2 | TRBV6-5 | CASTDGYGYTF | TGTGCCAGTACTGACGGCTATGGCTACACCTTC
- | 10 | - | TRBJ1-1 | TRBV20-1 | CRGEGTEAFF | TGCAGGGGGGAGGGCACTGAAGCTTTCTTT
TRBD1 | 16 | once | TRBJ1-2 | TRBV5-1 | CASGPDRDAAAHGYTF | TGCGCCAGCGGCCCGGACAGGGACGCGGCGGCCCATGGCTACACCTTC
TRBD1 | 15 | - | TRBJ1-1 | TRBV2 | CASSTQGTQNTEAFF | TGTGCCAGCAGTACACAGGGGACCCAGAACACTGAAGCTTTCTTT
- | 15 | - | TRBJ1-3 | TRBV25-1 | CARRVLAAAGNTIYF | TGTGCCAGGAGAGTCCTAGCTGCTGCTGGAAACACCATATATTTT